These 19 T cell receptor beta chains share one sample of origin, sequenced in a study of breast tumors, draining lymph nodes, adjacent tissues. Axillary draining lymph nodes of breast cancer patients supplied the node samples. One entry per CDR3 protein results from TCRdb running MiXCR on the multiplex PCR reads. The table records approximately 170,000 distinct CDR3 sequences, around a third of them present only once. Specimen: axillary lymph node tissue. The origin of the receptors is a female donor with breast cancer. Some clones in this sample may be carry-over from other donors' samples.

There are a few counts of this clonotype. This chain uses TRBV12-3 or TRBV12-4 with TRBJ2-1, with no clear D. This CDR3 is built from 16 residues. Trimming took off 3 bases at V and 5 bases at J, with 17 bases between the two ends. The chain's CDR3 is CASSFAPPLSDNEQFF. CDR3 nucleotide sequence: TGTGCCAGCAGTTTCGCGCCCCCCTTAAGCGACAATGAGCAGTTCTTC.

This clonotype appeared many times. This chain uses TRBV12-3 or TRBV12-4 with TRBJ1-3; D remains ambiguous. This CDR3 has 13 amino acids. V gave up 8 bases and J gave up 0 bases, with 8 bases separating them. This CDR3 reads CASGYNSGNTIYF. In DNA form, the CDR3 reads TGTGCCAGCGGCTACAACTCTGGAAACACCATATATTTT.

The gene calls are TRBV6-2 or TRBV6-3 and TRBJ2-5; maybe TRBD2 (7 bases). This CDR3 comprises 14 residues. Trimming removed 7 bases from V and 4 bases from J, with 16 bases in between. The germline gives CDR1 MNHEY, CDR2 SVGEGT. In DNA, the CDR3 is TGTGCCAGCACCCAATGGGGGGGCGCAGAGACCCAGTACTTC. Protein sequence: CASTQWGGAETQYF.

This clonotype was seen ten or more times. CDR3 sequence (DNA): TGTGCCAGTAGTATAGACGGGACAGGGGCCCTCTTGGACGAGCAGTACTTC. Translating gives CASSIDGTGALLDEQYF. The chain links TRBV19 to TRBJ2-7; TRBD1 matches at 10 bases. The CDR3 is 17 amino acids. Germline V lookup: CDR1 LNHDA, CDR2 SQIVND (reference sequence). The V gene end was trimmed by 0 bases and the J gene end by 5 bases; junction bases not matched to a gene: 10.

This clonotype was picked up many times. The rearrangement joins TRBV27 to TRBJ2-7, with D perhaps TRBD1 (6 bases). Germline V lookup: CDR1 MNHEY, CDR2 SMNVEV (reference sequence). Trimming left V 6 bases short and J 2 bases short, with 14 bases between. CDR3 length equals 14 residues. The CDR3 DNA sequence: TGTGCCAGCAGCGCTATCAACAGGGCCTACGAGCAGTACTTC. Its translation: CASSAINRAYEQYF.

This clonotype was recorded many times. The chain combines TRBV12-3 or TRBV12-4 with TRBJ2-7; weak D call: TRBD1 (6 bases). The CDR3 covers 14 residues. Trimming pared 3 bases from V and 6 bases from J, leaving 15 bases between. The CDR3: CASSFSGLQGEQYF. In DNA, the CDR3 is TGTGCCAGCAGTTTCTCCGGGTTACAGGGCGAGCAGTACTTC.

This clonotype occurred many times. Since a much larger clone is just one base distant, this may be a read error. The CDR3 end shows no conserved phenylalanine or tryptophan, and so a read error is likely. V gene TRBV9 combines with J gene TRBJ2-7; D unresolved. The CDR3 totals 13 residues. Trimming left V 3 bases short and J 3 bases short, with 10 bases between. Germline V gives CDR1 SGDLS, CDR2 YYNGEE. CDR3 sequence (DNA): TGTGCCAGCAGCGAGGGAACCCACTACGAGCAGTACTCC. Translation: CASSEGTHYEQYS.

This clonotype was seen ten or more times. This chain uses TRBV20-1 with TRBJ2-5; 8 nucleotides line up with TRBD2. V dropped 2 bases and J dropped 2; count of bases not matched to a gene: 7. Germline lookup yields CDR1 DFQATT and CDR2 SNEGSKA (reference sequence). This CDR3 has 15 residues. CDR3 protein: CSARSSGSPQETQYF. As DNA, the CDR3 is TGCAGTGCTAGATCAAGCGGGAGCCCACAAGAGACCCAGTACTTC.

The sample holds a few counts of this clonotype. A single base separates this from a much larger clone, so it may be a read error. V and J are TRBV7-9 and TRBJ2-1; the D gene is possibly TRBD2 (7 bases). The CDR3 length is 15 residues. In germline, CDR1 is SEHNR, CDR2 FQNEAQ (reference sequence). CDR3 loop: CASSQRGGSYNEQLF. The DNA of the CDR3 is TGTGCCAGCAGCCAGCGCGGGGGCTCCTACAATGAGCAGCTCTTC.

This clonotype came up many times. V gene TRBV3-1 combines with J gene TRBJ2-7, with D possibly TRBD2 on 6 matching bases. Trimming stripped 2 bases from V and 4 bases from J, with 9 bases between. The CDR3 contains 13 residues. The germline V gene has CDR1 LGHDT and CDR2 YNNKEL (reference sequence). CDR3 in amino acids: CASSQTSGYEQYF. The CDR3 nucleotides are TGTGCCAGCAGCCAAACAAGCGGGTACGAGCAGTACTTC.

The chain recombines TRBV4-2 with TRBJ2-3; the D is unclear. V lost 3 bases, J lost 1 base, and 11 bases lay in between. From germline, CDR1 is LGHNA and CDR2 YNFKEQ. The CDR3 length is 15 residues. The CDR3 region has the DNA TGTGCCAGCAGCCAGTTTCTTTCCCGCACAGATACGCAGTATTTT. This sequence encodes CASSQFLSRTDTQYF.

This clonotype has only a few counts. This chain links TRBV3-1 with TRBJ1-2; D uncertain. V gave up 1 base and J gave up 8 bases, with 11 bases separating them. In germline, CDR1 is LGHDT, CDR2 YNNKEL (reference sequence). This CDR3 comprises 13 residues. CDR3 region: CASSQGGLVGYTF. In DNA, the CDR3 is TGTGCCAGCAGCCAAGGTGGGTTAGTCGGCTACACCTTC.

This clonotype was observed many times. The V gene is TRBV7-2, the J gene TRBJ2-7; 12 bases align to TRBD2. After removal of 5 bases from V and 4 bases from J, the junction contained 6 bases not matched to a gene. Per germline, CDR1 SGHTA and CDR2 FQGNSA. This CDR3 region has 15 residues. CDR3 nucleotides: TGTGCCAGCAGCCTGCTAGCGGGGGGGCCTTACGAGCAGTACTTC. This translates into CASSLLAGGPYEQYF.

This clonotype was recorded at least ten times. This chain links TRBV2 with TRBJ2-5; D gene unclear. The CDR3 has 11 residues. Trimming shortened V by 1 base and J by 3 bases, and 0 bases separated the two germline ends. CDR1 is SNHLY and CDR2 is FYNNEI in the germline V gene. The CDR3 region is CASSEEETQYF. CDR3 sequence (DNA): TGTGCCAGCAGTGAAGAAGAGACCCAGTACTTC.

This clonotype showed up many times. This chain links TRBV6-5 with TRBJ1-4; D is uncertain. V dropped 5 bases and J dropped 7 bases, with 17 bases sitting between them. The CDR3 extends over 15 amino acids. Germline CDR1 is MNHEY and CDR2 is SVGAGI. The CDR3 protein is CASSIGLMASEKLFF. The DNA for the CDR3 is TGTGCCAGCAGTATAGGGCTTATGGCCTCTGAAAAACTGTTTTTT.

There are many counts of this clonotype. This rearrangement joins TRBV19 to TRBJ2-1; maybe TRBD2 (6 bases). CDR1 is LNHDA, CDR2 SQIVND, per germline (reference sequence). CDR3 length: 13 amino acids. V was trimmed by 4 bases and J by 10 bases, leaving 14 bases between them. The CDR3 here is CASSTTRWGEQFF. CDR3 in DNA: TGTGCCAGTAGTACGACTAGATGGGGGGAGCAGTTCTTC. Full variable domain (remainder filled in from reference TRBV19 and TRBJ2-1): DGGITQSPKYLFRKEGQNVTLSCEQNLNHDAMYWYRQDPGQGLRLIYYSQIVNDFQKGDIAEGYSVSREKKESFPLTVTSAQKNPTAFYLCASSTTRWGEQFFGPGTRLTVL.

This clonotype was seen at least ten times. The J gene is TRBJ1-2, the V gene TRBV29-1, with D unclear. The CDR3 consists of 15 residues. The germline V gene has CDR1 SQVTM and CDR2 ANQGSEA. V lost 6 bases, J lost 7 bases, and 24 bases lay in between. CDR3: CSVKNDTGYLGGYTF. In DNA, the CDR3 is TGCAGCGTCAAGAACGACACGGGCTACTTGGGTGGCTACACCTTC.

This clonotype was counted at least ten times. The CDR3 is CASSQDEQYF. The CDR3 region has the DNA TGCGCCAGCAGCCAAGACGAGCAGTACTTC. The genes are TRBV4-1 and TRBJ2-7; D uncertain. V was trimmed by 0 bases and J by 6 bases, leaving 0 bases between them. Germline V gene lookup returns CDR1 MGHRA and CDR2 YSYEKL. There are 10 residues in the CDR3.

On this clonotype itself: A read error may account for a junction end that differs from germline. This rearrangement joins TRBV20-1 to TRBJ2-1; 7 bases align to TRBD1. The CDR3 contains 12 residues. Germline CDR1 reads DFQATT; CDR2 reads SNEGSKA (reference sequence). CDR3 region: CSAPTGYNKQFF. CDR3 coding DNA: TGCAGCGCCCCGACAGGGTACAATAAGCAGTTCTTC.